The 16 T cell receptor beta chains below all came from one sample that was sequenced in a study of T cells in Graves' hyperthyroidism and ophthalmopathy. Using RNA transcripts as the source, TCR beta CDR3 regions were amplified. A set of HTBI primers served as the primers for a first-round RT-PCR of the TCR CDR3. TCRdb called the multiplex PCR reads again in MiXCR, with one record for every CDR3 protein. The data show 490,000 or so distinct CDR3 sequences, about 20% seen once. Input material: blood. The receptors stem from a man aged 40-49 years with Graves' ophthalmopathy.

V gene TRBV6-1 combines with J gene TRBJ2-6; D not resolved. Trimming shortened V by 2 bases and J by 4 bases, and 3 bases separated the two germline ends. This CDR3 contains 13 residues. Germline V gene data show CDR1 as MNHNS and CDR2 as SASEGT. The CDR3 reads CASSEPGANVLTF. For the CDR3, the DNA is TGTGCCAGCAGTGAACCCGGGGCCAACGTCCTGACTTTC.

The count of this clonotype is one. The J gene is TRBJ2-7, the V gene TRBV7-9; weak D call: TRBD1 (6 bases). Trimming cost V 9 bases and J 5 bases, with 20 bases left between them. The CDR3 contains 14 residues. Germline V gives CDR1 SEHNR, CDR2 FQNEAQ (reference sequence). The CDR3 nucleotides are TGTGCCAGTACAGAACAGGGTATCTTCCACGAGCAGTACTTC. Amino acids: CASTEQGIFHEQYF.

CDR3 sequence reads: CSAYGTSGGADFLTDTQYF. For the CDR3, the DNA is TGCAGTGCCTACGGGACTAGCGGGGGGGCCGATTTTTTAACAGATACGCAGTATTTT. This chain uses TRBV20-1 with TRBJ2-3; 16 bases are a match to TRBD2. Per germline, CDR1 DFQATT and CDR2 SNEGSKA (reference sequence). V was clipped by 6 bases and J by 3 bases; unmatched bases: 15. CDR3 size: 19 residues.

This clonotype was observed a few times. This rearrangement joins TRBV28 to TRBJ2-1; 9 bases are shared with TRBD1. The CDR3 spans 13 residues. CDR1 MDHEN and CDR2 SYDVKM come from the germline V gene. Trimming cost V 6 bases and J 9 bases; bases outside gene matches: 6. CDR3 amino acids: CASSSGQGGEQFF. CDR3 bases: TGTGCCAGCAGCTCGGGACAGGGCGGTGAGCAGTTCTTC. Looking up the rest from reference TRBV28 and TRBJ2-1 gives the full variable domain: DVKVTQSSRYLVKRTGEKVFLECVQDMDHENMFWYRQDPGLGLRLIYFSYDVKMKEKGDIPEGYSVSREKKERFSLILESASTNQTSMYLCASSSGQGGEQFFGPGTRLTVL.

The J gene is TRBJ2-3, the V gene TRBV7-9; 10 bases line up with TRBD2. Germline V CDR1 and CDR2: SEHNR, FQNEAQ (reference sequence). The CDR3 is 17 residues long. With 4 bases clipped from V and 0 bases from J, the junction kept 7 bases outside the gene matches. CDR3 residues: CASSSSGRARSTDTQYF. The CDR3 region has the DNA TGTGCCAGCAGCTCCAGCGGGAGGGCCAGGAGCACAGATACGCAGTATTTT. Full variable domain (remainder filled in from reference TRBV7-9 and TRBJ2-3): DTGVSQNPRHKITKRGQNVTFRCDPISEHNRLYWYRQTLGQGPEFLTYFQNEAQLEKSRLLSDRFSAERPKGSFSTLEIQRTEQGDSAMYLCASSSSGRARSTDTQYFGPGTRLTVL.

On this clonotype itself: Germline and junction disagree at one end, which may indicate a read error. V and J are TRBV29-1 and TRBJ2-1; 16 bases match TRBD2. Germline V gives CDR1 SQVTM, CDR2 ANQGSEA. CDR3 length: 17 amino acids. CDR3 in DNA: TGCAGCGCATCGGGACTAGCGGGAGGGCCGTCCTACAATGAGCAGTTGTTC. It translates to CSASGLAGGPSYNEQLF.

The sample holds a few counts of this clonotype. This rearrangement joins TRBV9 to TRBJ2-1; D may be TRBD2 (6 bases). V lost 4 bases, J lost 6 bases, and 11 bases lay in between. Germline V lookup: CDR1 SGDLS, CDR2 YYNGEE. The CDR3 consists of 13 residues. In DNA form, the CDR3 reads TGTGCCAGCAGCTTCGGGGGAGGCAATGAGCAGTTCTTC. Encoded protein: CASSFGGGNEQFF. Together with reference TRBV9 and TRBJ2-1, the CDR3 gives the full variable domain: DSGVTQTPKHLITATGQRVTLRCSPRSGDLSVYWYQQSLDQGLQFLIQYYNGEERAKGNILERFSAQQFPDLHSELNLSSLELGDSALYFCASSFGGGNEQFFGPGTRLTVL.

This clonotype was detected only a few times. A much larger clone sits a single nucleotide away, making a read error possible. The chain carries TRBV30 and TRBJ1-1; no clear D. This CDR3 contains 13 residues. V dropped 3 bases and J dropped 4 bases, with 12 bases sitting between them. Germline V gene lookup returns CDR1 GTSNPN and CDR2 SVGIG (reference sequence). The CDR3 region is CAWRINLSTEAFF. The DNA of the CDR3 is TGTGCCTGGAGGATTAATCTGAGCACTGAAGCTTTCTTT. Looking up the rest from reference TRBV30 and TRBJ1-1 gives the full variable domain: SQTIHQWPATLVQPVGSPLSLECTVEGTSNPNLYWYRQAAGRGLQLLFYSVGIGQISSEVPQNLSASRPQDRQFILSSKKLLLSDSGFYLCAWRINLSTEAFFGQGTRLTVV.

This clonotype was seen a handful of times. The chain is built from TRBV27 and TRBJ2-3; D not resolved. The CDR3 totals 14 residues. Trimming cost V 2 bases and J 3 bases, with 9 bases left between them. Germline CDR1 and CDR2: MNHEY and SMNVEV (reference sequence). The CDR3: CASSLPSATDTQYF. Written as DNA, the CDR3 is TGTGCCAGCAGTTTACCCTCAGCTACAGATACGCAGTATTTT.

V usage is TRBV6-6 and J usage is TRBJ1-4; D remains unclear. CDR1 and CDR2 from the germline V gene are MNHNY and SVGAGI (reference sequence). The CDR3 has 21 residues. V lost 0 bases, J lost 6 bases, and 29 bases lay in between. The CDR3 reads CASSYSRYPGAHKDPDEKLFF. CDR3 DNA sequence: TGTGCCAGCAGTTACTCGAGGTATCCGGGAGCCCATAAAGACCCTGATGAAAAACTGTTTTTT.

The chain links TRBV28 to TRBJ2-6, with D unresolved. CDR1 and CDR2 from the germline V gene are MDHEN and SYDVKM. Trimming cost V 6 bases and J 0 bases, with 9 bases left between them. The CDR3 runs 15 residues. CDR3 in amino acids: CASRNLSSGANVLTF. In DNA, the CDR3 is TGTGCCAGCAGGAACTTATCCTCTGGGGCCAACGTCCTGACTTTC.

Of note for this clonotype: A junction end diverges from the germline sequence, so it may reflect a read error. This chain uses TRBV5-1 with TRBJ2-1; D is perhaps TRBD1 (6 bases). Germline assignment: CDR1 SGHRS and CDR2 YFSETQ. This CDR3 contains 13 residues. The CDR3 is CASSQGRPNAQFF. The CDR3, as DNA: TGCGCCAGCAGCCAGGGGCGCCCCAATGCGCAGTTCTTC. Variable domain in full (rest from reference TRBV5-1 and TRBJ2-1): KAGVTQTPRYLIKTRGQQVTLSCSPISGHRSVSWYQQTPGQGLQFLFEYFSETQRNKGNFPGRFSGRQFSNSRSEMNVSTLELGDSALYLCASSQGRPNAQFFGPGTRLTVL.

This clonotype was counted at least ten times. The chain recombines TRBV7-2 with TRBJ2-1; 14 nucleotides match TRBD2. The V segment lost 1 base and the J segment 9 bases; nucleotides outside the gene matches: 8. The germline gives CDR1 SGHTA, CDR2 FQGNSA. The CDR3 runs to 17 residues. The CDR3, as DNA: TGTGCCAGCAGCTTAGTGATAGGACTAGCGGGAGGAGGTGAGCAGTTCTTC. Its translation is CASSLVIGLAGGGEQFF.

This clonotype was seen more than once but under ten times. The CDR3 region is CASSLSMTGREEKLFF. DNA for the CDR3: TGTGCCAGCAGTTTATCCATGACAGGGCGAGAGGAAAAACTGTTTTTT. The J gene is TRBJ1-4, the V gene TRBV28; 7 bases line up with TRBD1. The junction had 10 bases not matched to a gene; V was cut back by 1 base and J by 8 bases. Germline CDR1 MDHEN, CDR2 SYDVKM. This CDR3 contains 16 residues.

This clonotype was found many times. The chain employs TRBV3-1 and TRBJ1-2, with D perhaps matching TRBD1 (5 bases). This CDR3 has 15 residues. Germline V lookup: CDR1 LGHDT, CDR2 YNNKEL (reference sequence). V was pared by 0 bases and J by 8 bases, with 16 bases between. The CDR3 reads CASSQDKYTGGGYTF. Here the CDR3 DNA reads TGTGCCAGCAGCCAAGATAAATATACAGGTGGCGGCTACACCTTC.

The chain couples TRBV28 to TRBJ2-2, with TRBD1 as a possible D gene (6 bases). Germline V lookup: CDR1 MDHEN, CDR2 SYDVKM. Trimming removed 4 bases from V and 4 bases from J, with 10 bases in between. The CDR3 is 14 residues long. This chain's CDR3 is CASSSRGTTGELFF. DNA of the CDR3: TGTGCCAGCAGTTCCAGGGGTACCACCGGGGAGCTGTTTTTT.